Presented here are 8 T cell receptor beta chains from one specimen sequenced in a study of blood T cell repertoires in COVID-19. Only in-frame clones appear in the TCRdb table, and some are missing; sequencing was by immunoSEQ multiplex PCR. The data show around 130,000 clones, about 80% seen once. Sequencing was done on a sample of peripheral blood. The receptors stem from a human donor in a cohort sampled during active COVID-19.

J is TRBJ2-7 and V is TRBV6-5; weak D call: TRBD1 (5 bases). CDR1 and CDR2 from the germline V gene are MNHEY and SVGAGI. The CDR3 sequence is 15 residues long. V lost 6 bases and J lost 2, with 17 bases in between. The CDR3 sequence: CASRDTPTGTYEQYF. The CDR3 DNA sequence: TGTGCCAGCAGGGACACCCCCACCGGCACCTACGAGCAGTACTTC.

The rearrangement uses TRBV12-3 or TRBV12-4 and TRBJ2-5; a possible D gene is TRBD1 (5 bases). The V gene lost 7 bases and the J gene lost 3 bases, with 9 bases spanning the gap. This CDR3 is built from 12 residues. CDR3 sequence: CASIGAEETQYF. CDR3 nucleotides: TGTGCCAGCATTGGGGCAGAAGAGACCCAGTACTTC.

The rearrangement joins TRBV6-1 to TRBJ1-5; TRBD1 agrees at 8 bases. CDR3 length equals 19 residues. V dropped 2 bases and J dropped 0; count of bases not matched to a gene: 12. Per germline, CDR1 MNHNS and CDR2 SASEGT. The chain's CDR3 is CASSETPGTGYYSNQPQHF. CDR3 bases: TGTGCCAGCAGTGAAACCCCCGGGACAGGCTATTATAGCAATCAGCCCCAGCATTTT.

The V gene is TRBV9, the J gene TRBJ2-3; D perhaps matches TRBD2 (5 bases). The germline gives CDR1 SGDLS, CDR2 YYNGEE. The V end was cut by 1 base, the J end by 4 bases, with 10 bases between. The CDR3 is 14 amino acids. The CDR3, as DNA: TGTGCCAGCAGCGTAACAGCCGGGGCAGATACGCAGTATTTT. Amino acids: CASSVTAGADTQYF.

This chain links TRBV9 with TRBJ2-5, with TRBD1 matching over 7 bases. The V gene's germline CDR1 is SGDLS and CDR2 YYNGEE. The CDR3 spans 14 residues. V gave up 3 bases and J gave up 2 bases; unmatched junction bases: 4. This CDR3 is CASSGPTGQETQYF. Written as DNA, the CDR3 is TGTGCCAGCAGCGGACCGACAGGGCAAGAGACCCAGTACTTC.

V usage is TRBV5-1 and J usage is TRBJ2-7; 11 bases are shared with TRBD1. V trimming: 0 bases; J trimming: 5 bases; junction bases outside the gene matches: 4. Germline assignment: CDR1 SGHRS and CDR2 YFSETQ. CDR3 size: 15 residues. CDR3 region: CASSLEGTGGDEQYF. The CDR3, as DNA: TGCGCCAGCAGCTTGGAGGGGACAGGGGGGGACGAGCAGTACTTC.

The rearrangement joins TRBV19 to TRBJ2-3, with 8 bases matching TRBD2. The CDR3 totals 16 residues. Germline assignment: CDR1 LNHDA and CDR2 SQIVND (reference sequence). Trimming at V came to 5 bases and at J to 3 bases, leaving 10 bases not matched to a gene. The CDR3: CASSPEAGGVTDTQYF. The CDR3 nucleotides read TGTGCCAGTAGTCCAGAGGCCGGGGGGGTAACAGATACGCAGTATTTT. Using reference TRBV19 and TRBJ2-3 for the parts outside the CDR3, the full variable domain is DGGITQSPKYLFRKEGQNVTLSCEQNLNHDAMYWYRQDPGQGLRLIYYSQIVNDFQKGDIAEGYSVSREKKESFPLTVTSAQKNPTAFYLCASSPEAGGVTDTQYFGPGTRLTVL.

This clone was picked up one time. The V call is TRBV4-2, the J call TRBJ2-7; D gene ambiguous. Per germline, CDR1 LGHNA and CDR2 YNFKEQ. The CDR3 extends over 12 amino acids. Trimming left V 3 bases short and J 6 bases short, with 9 bases between. The CDR3 DNA reads TGTGCCAGCAGCCAGTCGGTTACCGAGCAGTACTTC. Protein sequence: CASSQSVTEQYF.